The rows below give T cell receptor beta chains drawn from one sample of a study of blood T cell repertoires in COVID-19. Using immunoSEQ multiplex PCR, the repertoire was profiled, and TCRdb retains in-frame clones only, with some absent. The sample has about 210,000 clones, 84% seen once. The sample consisted of peripheral blood. All receptors come from a woman aged 45-65 years with active or convalescent COVID-19. The CDR3 runs from the conserved cysteine through the conserved F or W. The order of the fields is V gene, J gene, clone size, D gene, CDR3 protein, CDR3 DNA. D genes are given only for firm matches. The size of a clone is reported for some rows only, either as once, few or many, or as a class for expanded clones.

>TRBV5-1|TRBJ2-5|NA|NA
CASSLSTGIQETQYF
TGCGCCAGCAGCTTGTCTACAGGAATCCAAGAGACCCAGTACTTC
>TRBV3-1/TRBV3-2|TRBJ1-4|NA|NA
CASSPWGGDSSDEKLFF
TGTGCCAGCAGCCCCTGGGGGGGCGATAGTTCTGATGAAAAACTGTTTTTT
>TRBV24-1|TRBJ2-5|NA|TRBD2
CATSDYSGRKETQYF
TGTGCCACCAGTGATTATAGCGGGAGGAAAGAGACCCAGTACTTC
>TRBV15|TRBJ1-6|NA|NA
CATSRGDKNSPLHF
TGTGCCACCAGCAGAGGGGACAAGAATTCACCCCTCCACTTT
>TRBV9|TRBJ2-1|once|TRBD2
CASSDGLAGPLEQFF
TGTGCCAGCAGCGACGGACTAGCGGGCCCCTTGGAGCAGTTCTTC
>TRBV5-4|TRBJ2-3|NA|NA
CASSSGQRTDTQYF
TGTGCCAGCAGCTCCGGACAGCGCACAGATACGCAGTATTTT
>TRBV5-6|TRBJ1-2|NA|TRBD1
CASSLSGTGDLYGYTF
TGTGCCAGCAGTTTGTCCGGGACAGGGGACCTCTATGGCTACACCTTC
>TRBV3-1/TRBV3-2|TRBJ2-4|NA|TRBD2
CASSGGVAGGTNIQYF
TGTGCCAGCAGCGGTGGGGTAGCGGGAGGGACTAACATTCAGTACTTC
>TRBV4-1|TRBJ1-1|once|NA
CASSQDRDSNTEAFF
TGCGCCAGCAGCCAGGACCGGGACTCCAACACTGAAGCTTTCTTT
>TRBV6-5|TRBJ1-1|NA|TRBD1
CASSAGGNTEAFF
TGTGCCAGCAGCGCAGGGGGGAACACTGAAGCTTTCTTT
>TRBV6-5|TRBJ2-3|few|TRBD2
CASSSGGGTQYF
TGTGCCAGCAGTTCCGGGGGAGGGACGCAGTATTTT
>TRBV5-1|TRBJ2-1|NA|TRBD2
CASSLQGGDYNEQFF
TGCGCCAGCAGCTTGCAGGGAGGGGACTACAATGAGCAGTTCTTC
>TRBV7-9|TRBJ1-2|NA|NA
CASTIRGGGYTF
TGTGCCAGCACCATAAGGGGCGGTGGCTACACCTTC
>TRBV10-2|TRBJ1-1|NA|TRBD1
CASRLGGTGFMNTEAFF
TGCGCCAGCAGGTTAGGCGGGACAGGGTTCATGAACACTGAAGCTTTCTTT
>TRBV28|TRBJ1-5|few|NA
CASSIPGAGTNQPQHF
TGTGCCAGCAGTATCCCTGGGGCGGGGACCAATCAGCCCCAGCATTTT
>TRBV9|TRBJ1-2|NA|NA
CASSPSNYGYTF
TGTGCCAGCAGCCCTTCGAACTATGGCTACACCTTC
>TRBV11-3|TRBJ1-5|few|NA
CASRARGNQPQHF
TGTGCCAGCCGAGCCAGGGGCAATCAGCCCCAGCATTTT
>TRBV15|TRBJ1-2|NA|NA
CATSRDQQGAYGYTF
TGTGCCACCAGCAGAGATCAGCAGGGTGCCTATGGCTACACCTTC
>TRBV29-1|TRBJ2-6|NA|TRBD1
CSAGQAPGANVLTF
TGCAGCGCTGGACAGGCCCCAGGGGCCAACGTCCTGACTTTC
>TRBV23-1|TRBJ1-2|NA|NA
CASSQSRGMRGYTF
TGCGCCAGCAGTCAATCGAGGGGGATGAGAGGCTACACCTTC
>TRBV14|TRBJ1-1|NA|NA
CASSLHRAVGAFF
TGTGCCAGCAGCCTCCACAGGGCTGTTGGAGCTTTCTTT
>TRBV20-1|TRBJ2-7|NA|TRBD2
CSASSSSLGLAGGSYEQYF
TGCAGTGCTAGTTCCTCTTCCCTGGGACTAGCGGGAGGGTCATACGAGCAGTACTTC
>TRBV6-5|TRBJ2-2|NA|NA
CASSTLAIELFF
TGTGCCAGCAGTACCCTAGCCATCGAGCTGTTTTTT
>TRBV6-5|TRBJ1-2|NA|NA
CASSGWGEANYGYTF
TGTGCCAGCAGCGGGTGGGGGGAAGCTAACTATGGCTACACCTTC
>TRBV18|TRBJ1-2|NA|NA
CASSPPSLAALGGYTF
TGTGCCAGCTCACCACCGTCGTTGGCAGCGCTTGGGGGCTACACCTTC
>TRBV6-5|TRBJ2-7|NA|TRBD1
CASRTGQGAEQYF
TGTGCCAGCAGAACAGGACAGGGGGCCGAGCAGTACTTC
>TRBV14|TRBJ1-5|NA|NA
CASSQDREPQHF
TGTGCCAGCAGCCAAGATCGGGAGCCCCAGCATTTT
>TRBV5-1|TRBJ1-6|NA|NA
CASSSPDRNNSPLHF
TGCGCCAGCAGCTCCCCAGACAGGAACAATTCACCCCTCCACTTT
>TRBV7-8|TRBJ1-4|NA|NA
CASSLHREKLFF
TGTGCCAGCAGCTTACACAGAGAAAAACTGTTTTTT
>TRBV5-5|TRBJ1-2|NA|NA
CASSLVIGDTYGYTF
TGTGCCAGCAGCTTGGTGATTGGAGATACTTATGGCTACACCTTC
>TRBV3-1/TRBV3-2|TRBJ2-5|NA|TRBD2
CASSQENGGEETQYF
TGTGCCAGCAGCCAAGAGAACGGGGGGGAAGAGACCCAGTACTTC
>TRBV5-1|TRBJ1-1|NA|NA
CASSLELRGGTEAFF
TGCGCCAGCAGCTTGGAGTTGCGAGGGGGCACTGAAGCTTTCTTT